The subject of this entry is one T cell receptor (beta chain). The target antigen is unknown. The record originates from a study of PD-1 blockade in classical Hodgkin lymphoma. Each patient experienced a relapse that followed autologous stem cell transplantation, and brentuximab vedotin exposure varied. Findings and caveats of the study: Newly diagnosed and completely responding patients shared comparable baseline diversity. The CD4+ diversity rise by C4D1 was clearest in complete responders. No one has yet defined what causes the repertoire differences, which may be disease activity or prior therapy.

The table came from immunoSEQ multiplex PCR; TCRdb's copy has only in-frame clones and leaves some out. This table has about 86,000 clones, about 88% appearing once. This CDR3 contains 15 residues. Germline V gives CDR1 GTSNPN, CDR2 SVGIG (reference sequence). V lost 2 bases and J lost 3; bases outside the gene matches: 5. This TCR derives from a human donor with classical Hodgkin lymphoma. The rearrangement links TRBV30 to TRBJ1-3; TRBD1 matches at 9 bases. Sequencing used peripheral blood mononuclear cells (PBMCs), obtained before the second cycle of nivolumab. DNA of the CDR3: TGTGCCTGGAGTAGACAGGGGGGAATTGGAAACACCATATATTTT. Amino acids: CAWSRQGGIGNTIYF.